Below, 32 T cell receptor beta chains from the same sample are listed, as sequenced in a study of beta chain features in type 1 diabetes. cDNA synthesis used the whole RNA isolate, giving expressed TCRB sequences. Using immunoSEQ multiplex PCR, the repertoire was profiled, and TCRdb retains in-frame clones only, with some absent. The table records 300,000 to 400,000 clones, approximately 12% of them present only once. The sequenced sample consisted of naive CD4+ T cells from blood. These receptors all stem from a man younger than 30 in good health.

This sequence joins TRBV28 and TRBJ2-5, with 8 nucleotides matching TRBD1. The CDR3 runs to 15 residues. Germline V lookup: CDR1 MDHEN, CDR2 SYDVKM. The V gene end was trimmed by 4 bases and the J gene end by 5 bases; junction bases not matched to a gene: 9. CDR3 amino acids: CASSSAGQGGETQYF. The CDR3 DNA sequence: TGTGCCAGCAGTTCCGCCGGACAGGGTGGGGAGACCCAGTACTTC.

The rearrangement links TRBV29-1 to TRBJ1-1, with D tentatively TRBD1 (6 bases). This CDR3 comprises 13 residues. The ends were cut back, 6 bases at V and 1 base at J, with 12 bases in the middle. Germline V CDR1 and CDR2: SQVTM, ANQGSEA. CDR3 bases: TGCAGCGTGGCGACGGGACAGAACACTGAAGCTTTCTTT. Translation: CSVATGQNTEAFF.

The rearrangement links TRBV19 to TRBJ2-5, with D perhaps matching TRBD2 (7 bases). This CDR3 has 14 amino acids. Germline V CDR1 and CDR2: LNHDA, SQIVND (reference sequence). The V end lost 9 bases, the J end lost 5 bases, and 19 bases lay between the germline ends. DNA of the CDR3: TGTGCCAGCAGTTGGATCGGGGGGCTGGAGACCCAGTACTTC. Its protein product is CASSWIGGLETQYF.

The chain carries TRBV7-2 and TRBJ2-7, with D uncertain. Trimming cost V 0 bases and J 0 bases, with 3 bases left between them. Germline V CDR1 and CDR2: SGHTA, FQGNSA. The CDR3 sequence is 13 residues long. CDR3 residues: CASSLAHSYEQYF. CDR3 coding DNA: TGTGCCAGCAGCTTAGCCCACTCCTACGAGCAGTACTTC.

The chain links TRBV27 to TRBJ1-2; 8 bases line up with TRBD1. The CDR3 covers 13 residues. CDR1 and CDR2 (germline): MNHEY, SMNVEV (reference sequence). The V segment lost 6 bases and the J segment 6 bases; nucleotides outside the gene matches: 6. The CDR3 DNA reads as TGTGCCAGCAGCCGGACAGGGAGGGATGGCTACACCTTC. Amino acid sequence: CASSRTGRDGYTF.

The chain joins TRBV9 to TRBJ2-7, with 7 bases matching TRBD2. The germline V gene has CDR1 SGDLS and CDR2 YYNGEE. V shed 4 bases, J shed 2 bases, and the junction held 9 bases outside the gene matches. The CDR3 consists of 15 residues. The CDR3: CASSPLSGGPYEQYF. The CDR3 coding sequence is TGTGCCAGCAGCCCCCTTTCGGGAGGTCCCTACGAGCAGTACTTC.

This clone was observed a handful of times. The chain joins TRBV6-5 to TRBJ2-7; D is unresolved. V lost 0 bases, J lost 7 bases, and 7 bases lay in between. CDR3 length: 12 amino acids. The germline V gene has CDR1 MNHEY and CDR2 SVGAGI. CDR3 loop: CASSYSSQEQYF. The CDR3 DNA reads TGTGCCAGCAGTTACTCGTCACAAGAGCAGTACTTC.

This clone was counted between two and nine times. V gene TRBV29-1 combines with J gene TRBJ1-1; no firm D call. This CDR3 has 13 residues. Trimming removed 4 bases from V and 1 base from J, with 10 bases in between. Per germline, CDR1 SQVTM and CDR2 ANQGSEA. The CDR3 bases are TGCAGCGTTGTTACGCGGGCGAACACTGAAGCTTTCTTT. Translation: CSVVTRANTEAFF.

This clone was counted a few times. This chain links TRBV28 with TRBJ2-7; 10 nucleotides align to TRBD2. V lost 8 bases and J lost 4; bases outside the gene matches: 11. The CDR3 length is 15 residues. CDR1 is MDHEN, CDR2 SYDVKM, per germline. In DNA, the CDR3 is TGTGCCAGCCGAATCCGGCTAGCGGGAGTATACGAGCAGTACTTC. It specifies CASRIRLAGVYEQYF.

In this sample, this clone turned up a few times. The chain has TRBV18 and TRBJ2-7, with a tentative D call TRBD1 (5 bases). The CDR3 is 13 residues long. The ends were cut back, 1 base at V and 1 base at J, with 5 bases in the middle. Germline CDR1 reads KGHSH; CDR2 reads LQKENI. This CDR3 is CASSPQGSYEQYF. The CDR3 DNA reads as TGTGCCAGCTCACCACAGGGGTCCTACGAGCAGTACTTC.

J is TRBJ2-5 and V is TRBV7-9; 9 bases match TRBD2. The J call is uncertain, as TRBJ2-7 better fits the DNA end. The V gene's germline CDR1 is SEHNR and CDR2 FQNEAQ (reference sequence). This CDR3 is built from 15 residues. CDR3 bases: TGTGCCAGCAGCCTCGGGACTAGCTCTACCTACGAGCAGTACTTC. Its protein product is CASSLGTSSTYEQYF.

The gene calls are TRBV30 and TRBJ1-2; a weak D match, TRBD1 (6 bases). The V gene's germline CDR1 is GTSNPN and CDR2 SVGIG (reference sequence). Trimming took off 0 bases at V and 7 bases at J, with 15 bases between the two ends. The CDR3 is 14 residues long. CDR3 bases: TGTGCCTGGAGTGTACGCCAGGGGCATGGTGGCTACACCTTC. Translated: CAWSVRQGHGGYTF.

This clone was counted between two and nine times. In DNA form, the CDR3 reads TGTGCCAGTAGTACTCAAACTAGCACAGATACGCAGTATTTT. Its protein product is CASSTQTSTDTQYF. The chain uses TRBV19 and TRBJ2-3; D uncertain. Germline loops: CDR1 LNHDA, CDR2 SQIVND (reference sequence). Trimming removed 4 bases from V and 0 bases from J, with 8 bases in between. The CDR3 runs 14 residues.

This clone was counted only a few times. The V gene is TRBV7-2, the J gene TRBJ2-1, with 8 bases matching TRBD1. CDR1 is SGHTA, CDR2 FQGNSA, per germline. The CDR3 length is 15 residues. V dropped 5 bases and J dropped 4; count of bases not matched to a gene: 7. The CDR3 DNA is TGTGCCAGCAGCCCTCAGACAGGGGTGTACAATGAGCAGTTCTTC. This translates into CASSPQTGVYNEQFF.

This clone was observed a few times. The chain carries TRBV9 and TRBJ2-7, with 7 positions matching TRBD2. Trimming took 3 bases from V and 3 from J; bases not matched to a gene: 9. Germline assignment: CDR1 SGDLS and CDR2 YYNGEE. This CDR3 has 15 residues. In nucleotides, the CDR3 is TGTGCCAGCAGCGCCCAAGGGAGGGCCATCTACGAGCAGTACTTC. Its protein is CASSAQGRAIYEQYF.

This clone was recorded a few times. The chain uses TRBV6-1 and TRBJ2-1; D possibly corresponds to TRBD2 (6 bases). Trimming left V 3 bases short and J 5 bases short, with 14 bases between. The CDR3 consists of 15 residues. The germline gives CDR1 MNHNS, CDR2 SASEGT. The CDR3 nucleotides are TGTGCCAGCAGTGACGGACTACACCCCAACAATGAGCAGTTCTTC. This encodes CASSDGLHPNNEQFF.

This clone was counted a few times. V usage is TRBV10-3 and J usage is TRBJ2-7; D ambiguous. Germline loops: CDR1 ENHRY, CDR2 SYGVKD. Trimming removed 2 bases at V and 1 base at J, with 12 bases between. This CDR3 has 15 residues. CDR3 sequence: CAISEAQLYSYEQYF. The CDR3 DNA is TGTGCCATCAGTGAGGCACAGCTTTATTCCTACGAGCAGTACTTC.

The chain links TRBV7-2 to TRBJ1-2; D is unresolved. With 5 bases removed from V and 5 bases from J, the gap between germline ends came to 15 bases. Germline CDR1 SGHTA, CDR2 FQGNSA. The length of the CDR3 is 14 residues. The CDR3: CASSGNRVNYGYTF. The CDR3 DNA reads as TGTGCCAGCAGCGGAAACCGGGTTAATTATGGCTACACCTTC. Drawing the rest from reference TRBV7-2 and TRBJ1-2, the complete variable domain is GAGVSQSPSNKVTEKGKDVELRCDPISGHTALYWYRQSLGQGLEFLIYFQGNSAPDKSGLPSDRFSAERTGGSVSTLTIQRTQQEDSAVYLCASSGNRVNYGYTFGSGTRLTVV.

This clone was seen a handful of times. V and J are TRBV18 and TRBJ2-1, with a weak D call TRBD2 (5 bases). The CDR3 extends over 14 amino acids. V gave up 5 bases and J gave up 7 bases, with 15 bases separating them. Germline-derived CDR1 and CDR2 are KGHSH and LQKENI. CDR3 in amino acids: CASSMGSSGNEQFF. The CDR3 DNA sequence: TGTGCCAGCTCAATGGGGAGTTCCGGGAATGAGCAGTTCTTC. The whole variable domain, remainder taken from reference TRBV18 and TRBJ2-1, is NAGVMQNPRHLVRRRGQEARLRCSPMKGHSHVYWYRQLPEEGLKFMVYLQKENIIDESGMPKERFSAEFPKEGPSILRIQQVVRGDSAAYFCASSMGSSGNEQFFGPGTRLTVL.

This clone was counted between two and nine times. The rearrangement uses TRBV7-9 and TRBJ2-1, with 14 nucleotides matching TRBD2. Germline V gene sequence: CDR1 SEHNR, CDR2 FQNEAQ (reference sequence). V shed 4 bases and J 2 bases; nucleotides not matched to a gene: 7. CDR3 length: 18 residues. The CDR3 coding sequence is TGTGCCAGCAGCTCTGGGACTAGCGGGAGCGGAGCCTACAATGAGCAGTTCTTC. It is translated as CASSSGTSGSGAYNEQFF.

The chain joins TRBV6-5 to TRBJ1-2; TRBD1 might be the D (5 bases). In germline, CDR1 is MNHEY, CDR2 SVGAGI. With 2 bases removed from V and 4 bases from J, the gap between germline ends came to 11 bases. The CDR3 has 14 residues. DNA for the CDR3: TGTGCCAGCAGTTACAGGGACTTCGGCTATGGCTACACCTTC. Protein: CASSYRDFGYGYTF.

The chain couples TRBV29-1 to TRBJ2-3; 7 bases are shared with TRBD1. This CDR3 contains 14 residues. V was pared by 2 bases and J by 4 bases, with 6 bases of the junction left unmatched. CDR1 is SQVTM, CDR2 ANQGSEA, per germline. CDR3 in amino acids: CSVEKGASADTQYF. In DNA, the CDR3 is TGCAGCGTTGAAAAGGGGGCGAGCGCAGATACGCAGTATTTT.

This clone was seen more than once but under ten times. This chain links TRBV19 with TRBJ2-3; 9 nucleotides line up with TRBD2. Germline CDR1 is LNHDA and CDR2 is SQIVND (reference sequence). The CDR3 covers 16 residues. The junction had 8 bases not matched to a gene; V was cut back by 6 bases and J by 1 base. CDR3 protein: CASSSWLAGRTDTQYF. The CDR3 region has the DNA TGTGCCAGTAGCTCATGGCTAGCGGGGCGCACAGATACGCAGTATTTT. The variable domain in full, completed from reference TRBV19 and TRBJ2-3, reads DGGITQSPKYLFRKEGQNVTLSCEQNLNHDAMYWYRQDPGQGLRLIYYSQIVNDFQKGDIAEGYSVSREKKESFPLTVTSAQKNPTAFYLCASSSWLAGRTDTQYFGPGTRLTVL.

This clone appeared once. The chain carries TRBV9 and TRBJ2-5, with 9 bases aligning to TRBD1. V gave up 4 bases and J gave up 4 bases; unmatched junction bases: 11. The length of the CDR3 is 16 residues. Germline CDR1 is SGDLS and CDR2 is YYNGEE. The CDR3 loop reads CASSQGTGFGGETQYF. In nucleotides, the CDR3 is TGTGCCAGCAGCCAAGGGACAGGGTTCGGGGGAGAGACCCAGTACTTC.

This clone was observed a handful of times. The chain recombines TRBV9 with TRBJ1-1; D gene unclear. Germline CDR1 is SGDLS and CDR2 is YYNGEE. The CDR3 sequence is 14 residues long. V was cut by 0 bases and J by 3 bases, with 9 bases left in between. The CDR3 loop is CASSVGGDDTEAFF. The CDR3 coding sequence is TGTGCCAGCAGCGTAGGGGGAGATGACACTGAAGCTTTCTTT.

CDR3 region: CASSTQAGANVLTF. CDR3 in DNA: TGTGCCAGTAGTACCCAGGCTGGGGCCAACGTCCTGACTTTC. J is TRBJ2-6 and V is TRBV19; D not certain. The CDR3 covers 14 residues. Trimming shortened V by 4 bases and J by 2 bases, and 6 bases separated the two germline ends. Germline V gene sequence: CDR1 LNHDA, CDR2 SQIVND (reference sequence).

The chain carries TRBV18 and TRBJ1-4; TRBD1 is a possible D gene (5 bases). The CDR3 has 15 amino acids. V was cut by 4 bases and J by 6 bases, with 15 bases left in between. CDR1 and CDR2 (germline): KGHSH, LQKENI. CDR3 in DNA: TGTGCCAGCTCACTCCTTAACGGGGGAGATGAAAAACTGTTTTTT. Translation: CASSLLNGGDEKLFF.

This clone was detected only a few times. The CDR3 sequence is CASSLEFVADYNEQFF. The CDR3, as DNA: TGTGCCAGCAGCTTAGAGTTTGTGGCAGATTACAATGAGCAGTTCTTC. The chain combines TRBV7-7 with TRBJ2-1; D not certain. Trimming took 1 base from V and 4 from J, leaving 14 bases between them. This CDR3 has 16 amino acids. Germline V gives CDR1 SSHAT, CDR2 FNYEAQ (reference sequence).

The gene calls are TRBV5-1 and TRBJ2-7; 11 bases are shared with TRBD2. The germline CDR1 and CDR2 sequences are SGHRS and YFSETQ. Losses at the gene ends were 4 bases for V and 3 bases for J; bases not matched to a gene: 3. The CDR3 is 14 amino acids. Written as DNA, the CDR3 is TGCGCCAGCAGCATGACTAGCGGGGACTACGAGCAGTACTTC. This codes for CASSMTSGDYEQYF.

J is TRBJ2-2 and V is TRBV7-3, with 8 bases aligning to TRBD2. Germline assignment: CDR1 SGHTA and CDR2 FQGTGA. CDR3 length equals 17 residues. After removal of 4 bases from V and 1 base from J, the junction contained 8 bases not matched to a gene. CDR3 sequence (DNA): TGTGCCAGCAGCTCCCAGGCTAGCGGGTTGAACACCGGGGAGCTGTTTTTT. Encoded protein: CASSSQASGLNTGELFF.

V is TRBV7-9 and J is TRBJ2-7; 8 positions match TRBD1. The germline V gene encodes CDR1 SEHNR and CDR2 FQNEAQ (reference sequence). The junction had 5 bases not matched to a gene; V was cut back by 1 base and J by 3 bases. This CDR3 is 15 amino acids long. The CDR3, as DNA: TGTGCCAGCAGCTTAGTTTCAGGGGGCAGCTACGAGCAGTACTTC. Amino acids: CASSLVSGGSYEQYF.

V gene TRBV7-2 combines with J gene TRBJ2-1; 8 bases are a match to TRBD1. After removal of 1 base from V and 2 bases from J, the junction contained 1 base not matched to a gene. The CDR3 is 15 amino acids. The germline gives CDR1 SGHTA, CDR2 FQGNSA. The CDR3 sequence is CASSLEQGAYNEQFF. The CDR3 nucleotides are TGTGCCAGCAGCTTAGAACAGGGGGCCTACAATGAGCAGTTCTTC.